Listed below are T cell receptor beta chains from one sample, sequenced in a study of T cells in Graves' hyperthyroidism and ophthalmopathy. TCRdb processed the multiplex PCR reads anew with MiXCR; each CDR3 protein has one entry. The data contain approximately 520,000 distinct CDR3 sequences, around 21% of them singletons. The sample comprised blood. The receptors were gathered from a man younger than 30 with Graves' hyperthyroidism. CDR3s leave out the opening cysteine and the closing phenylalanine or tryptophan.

ASSIFRRGYT	TRBV11-3	TRBJ1-2
SASDRSQQPQH	TRBV20-1	TRBJ1-5
ASSLAGGGVLDYEQY	TRBV11-1	TRBJ2-7
SARWRDYEQY	TRBV20-1	TRBJ2-7
ASTLRGFGYT	TRBV28	TRBJ1-2
ASSSSQGSYEQY	TRBV6-6	TRBJ2-7
ASSIGAADAEAF	TRBV11-2	TRBJ1-1
AIRRGSGELF	TRBV12-3/TRBV12-4	TRBJ2-2
ASSQAETQETQY	TRBV3-1	TRBJ2-5
ASSSQNVEETQY	TRBV5-1	TRBJ2-5
ASRMREFNSPLH	TRBV11-2	TRBJ1-6
ASSPLSVVEAF	TRBV28	TRBJ1-1
ASSASYYGYT	TRBV19	TRBJ1-2
ASSIGNQPQH	TRBV19	TRBJ1-5
ASREQVPPLKWPQH	TRBV28	TRBJ1-5
ASSEWESSEQY	TRBV6-1	TRBJ2-7
ASSSLGAVGNTIY	TRBV12-3/TRBV12-4	TRBJ1-3
ASSPYNSMTGELF	TRBV14	TRBJ2-2
ASSYSIQPRGANTEAF	TRBV6-2/TRBV6-3	TRBJ1-1
ASSYSGGTAEEQY	TRBV6-4	TRBJ2-7
ASSRSGIEQY	TRBV7-9	TRBJ2-7
ASSDQGGETQY	TRBV6-1	TRBJ2-5
ASSQLINQPQH	TRBV4-1	TRBJ1-5
ASIPVQDQPQH	TRBV2	TRBJ1-5
ASSQQGGSTEAF	TRBV12-3/TRBV12-4	TRBJ1-1
SVRREETQY	TRBV29-1	TRBJ2-5
ASSLAVGPPSNQPQH	TRBV11-1	TRBJ1-5
ASSPDRGRGAKNIQY	TRBV27	TRBJ2-4
ASSPSDRGGSQH	TRBV18	TRBJ1-5
AIRRQGGTEAF	TRBV10-3	TRBJ1-1
ASSVAHGTEAF	TRBV9	TRBJ1-1
ASSLTGGLRPQH	TRBV28	TRBJ1-5
ASSLVPQSGETQY	TRBV5-4	TRBJ2-5
ASSEFLGETWELF	TRBV2	TRBJ2-2
ASTEGKGLYTEAF	TRBV6-1	TRBJ1-1
ASSLGDITEAF	TRBV12-3/TRBV12-4	TRBJ1-1
ASRTRAEAF	TRBV12-3/TRBV12-4	TRBJ1-1
ASSLRSWDYEQY	TRBV5-1	TRBJ2-7
ASSQQGGEQY	TRBV6-1	TRBJ2-7
ACHGQISNSNQPQH	TRBV6-1	TRBJ1-5
ASRGREEGYT	TRBV5-6	TRBJ1-2
ASSQDGGPQH	TRBV4-1	TRBJ1-5
ASSANVYQETQY	TRBV5-1	TRBJ2-5
ASSPQDTRGANTEAF	TRBV6-1	TRBJ1-1
SVELRASPSYEQY	TRBV29-1	TRBJ2-7